The sequence of this T cell receptor beta chain was determined in a study of tumor-infiltrating lymphocytes in primary liver carcinoma. Across the whole study: All patients, whether men or women, fell within 30 to 69 years of age. Regardless of tissue type, samples showed similar yields of roughly 3.65 to 7.5 million productive TCRbeta reads. Study results and limitations: Without sorting, CD4+ versus CD8+ T cell repertoires were not compared.

Blood RNA originated from unsorted whole blood, with germline DNA additionally extracted. Starting from approximately 470 ng of total RNA, TCR beta cDNA was produced with a primer in the constant region. Construction of TCR beta libraries relied on three successive nested multiplex PCR rounds employing slightly modified ARM-PCR. TRBV1-TRBV30 forward primers paired with a C-beta reverse primer were used in the first two PCR rounds, which ran approximately 10 cycles each. TCRdb fed the multiplex PCR reads into MiXCR, producing one record per CDR3 protein. Altogether 330,000 or so distinct CDR3 sequences are present, 65% being singletons, with the ten largest covering approximately 5.9%. This CDR3 has 14 amino acids. The ends were cut back, 11 bases at V and 4 bases at J, with 20 bases in the middle. As concerns this clonotype: The antigen remains undetermined.

The TCR was taken from a man aged 40-50 years with primary liver carcinoma and hepatitis B virus infection. The gene calls are TRBV12-3 or TRBV12-4 and TRBJ1-1; no clear D gene. The sample comprised peripheral blood. In DNA, the CDR3 is TGTGCCGGCGGATTATCACGAGCAGGCACTGAAGCTTTCTTT. Protein sequence: CAGGLSRAGTEAFF.